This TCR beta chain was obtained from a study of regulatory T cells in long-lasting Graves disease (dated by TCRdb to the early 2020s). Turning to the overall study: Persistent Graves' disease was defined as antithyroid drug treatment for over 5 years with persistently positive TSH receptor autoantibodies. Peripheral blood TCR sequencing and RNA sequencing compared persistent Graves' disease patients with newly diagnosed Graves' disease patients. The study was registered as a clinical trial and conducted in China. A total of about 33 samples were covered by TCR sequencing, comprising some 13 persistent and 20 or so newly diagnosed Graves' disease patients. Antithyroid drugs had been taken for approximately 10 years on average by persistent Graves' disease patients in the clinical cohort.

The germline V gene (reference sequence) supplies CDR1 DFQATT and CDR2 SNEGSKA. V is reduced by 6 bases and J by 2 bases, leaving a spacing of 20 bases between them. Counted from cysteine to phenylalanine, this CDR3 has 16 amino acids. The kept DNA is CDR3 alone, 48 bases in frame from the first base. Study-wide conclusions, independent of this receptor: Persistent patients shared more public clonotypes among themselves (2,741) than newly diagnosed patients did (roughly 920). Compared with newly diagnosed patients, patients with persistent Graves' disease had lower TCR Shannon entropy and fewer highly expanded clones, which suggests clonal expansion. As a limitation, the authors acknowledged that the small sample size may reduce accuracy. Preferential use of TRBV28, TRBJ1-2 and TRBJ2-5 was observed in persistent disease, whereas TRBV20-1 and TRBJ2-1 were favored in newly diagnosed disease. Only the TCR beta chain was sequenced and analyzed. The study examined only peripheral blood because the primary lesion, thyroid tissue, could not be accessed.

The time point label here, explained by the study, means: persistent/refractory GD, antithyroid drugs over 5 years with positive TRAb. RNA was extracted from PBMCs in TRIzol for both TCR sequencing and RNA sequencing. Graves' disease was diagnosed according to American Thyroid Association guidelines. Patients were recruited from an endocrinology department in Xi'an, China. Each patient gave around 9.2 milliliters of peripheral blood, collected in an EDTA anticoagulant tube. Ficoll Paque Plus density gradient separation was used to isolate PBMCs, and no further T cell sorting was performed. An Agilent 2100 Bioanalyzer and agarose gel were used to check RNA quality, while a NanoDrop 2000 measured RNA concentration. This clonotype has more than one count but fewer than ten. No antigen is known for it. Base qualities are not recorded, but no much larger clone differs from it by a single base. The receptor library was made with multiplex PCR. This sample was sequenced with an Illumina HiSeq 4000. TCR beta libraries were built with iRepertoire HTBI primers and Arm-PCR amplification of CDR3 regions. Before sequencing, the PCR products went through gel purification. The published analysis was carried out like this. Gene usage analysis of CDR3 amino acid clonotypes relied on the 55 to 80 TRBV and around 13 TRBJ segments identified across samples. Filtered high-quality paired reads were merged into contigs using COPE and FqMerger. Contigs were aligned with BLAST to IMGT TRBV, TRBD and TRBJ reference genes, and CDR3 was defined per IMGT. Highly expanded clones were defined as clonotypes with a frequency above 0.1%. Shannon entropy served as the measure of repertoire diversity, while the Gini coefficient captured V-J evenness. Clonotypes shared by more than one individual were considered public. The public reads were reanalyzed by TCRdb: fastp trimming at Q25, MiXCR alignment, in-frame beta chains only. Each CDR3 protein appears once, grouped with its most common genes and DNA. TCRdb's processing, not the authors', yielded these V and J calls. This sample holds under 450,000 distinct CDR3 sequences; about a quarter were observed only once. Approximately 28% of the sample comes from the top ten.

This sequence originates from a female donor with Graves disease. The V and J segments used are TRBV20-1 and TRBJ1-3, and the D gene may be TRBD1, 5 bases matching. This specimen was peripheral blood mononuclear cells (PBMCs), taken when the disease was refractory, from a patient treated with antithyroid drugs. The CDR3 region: CSAGRGRGFAGNTIYF. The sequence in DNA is TGCAGTGCGGGACGTGGACGGGGGTTCGCTGGAAACACCATATATTTT.